The next 16 T cell receptor beta chains were all read from a single sample in a study of blood T cell repertoires in COVID-19. Sequencing was performed with immunoSEQ multiplex PCR; in TCRdb, only in-frame clones are kept and a portion is missing. The top ten hold about 10% of the sample, which has around 390,000 clones, approximately 90% seen once. The specimen sequenced was PBMCs or T cells enriched from blood (not recorded which). These receptors were collected from a woman aged 45-60 years who had recovered from COVID-19.

The rearrangement joins TRBV28 to TRBJ2-2; 7 bases agree with TRBD1. The germline gives CDR1 MDHEN, CDR2 SYDVKM. The CDR3 length is 14 residues. V was clipped by 10 bases and J by 4 bases; unmatched bases: 9. The CDR3 loop reads CATQRQGGTGELFF. The CDR3 region has the DNA TGTGCCACCCAGAGACAGGGCGGCACCGGGGAGCTGTTTTTT.

The genes are TRBV28 and TRBJ1-4, with TRBD1 matching 10 bases. Germline values: CDR1 MDHEN, CDR2 SYDVKM. V lost 5 bases to trimming and J lost 5 bases; unmatched junction nucleotides: 5. The CDR3 is 15 amino acids. The CDR3 is CASSLWDRGNEKLFF. In DNA form, the CDR3 reads TGTGCCAGCAGTCTGTGGGACAGGGGAAATGAAAAACTGTTTTTT. Drawing the rest from reference TRBV28 and TRBJ1-4, the complete variable domain is DVKVTQSSRYLVKRTGEKVFLECVQDMDHENMFWYRQDPGLGLRLIYFSYDVKMKEKGDIPEGYSVSREKKERFSLILESASTNQTSMYLCASSLWDRGNEKLFFGSGTQLSVL.

The chain is built from TRBV3-1 (or the pseudogene TRBV3-2) and TRBJ2-5; 11 nucleotides match TRBD2. With 3 bases clipped from V and 4 bases from J, the junction kept 1 base outside the gene matches. Per germline, CDR1 LGHDT and CDR2 YNNKEL (reference sequence). This CDR3 has 14 residues. In DNA, the CDR3 is TGTGCCAGCAGCCATCTAGCGGGGGGAGAGACCCAGTACTTC. Residues: CASSHLAGGETQYF.

V usage is TRBV19 and J usage is TRBJ1-1, with TRBD1 matching 8 bases. The CDR3 is made up of 17 amino acids. Germline V CDR1 and CDR2: LNHDA, SQIVND (reference sequence). Trimming at V came to 1 base and at J to 1 base, leaving 8 bases not matched to a gene. CDR3: CASSIVSPGTGNTEAFF. CDR3 DNA: TGTGCCAGTAGTATAGTCAGTCCCGGGACAGGGAACACTGAAGCTTTCTTT.

This chain connects TRBV5-1 to TRBJ1-4, with a tentative D call TRBD1 (5 bases). V dropped 4 bases and J dropped 0 bases, with 10 bases sitting between them. The CDR3 consists of 15 residues. CDR1 and CDR2 from the germline V gene are SGHRS and YFSETQ. CDR3 sequence (DNA): TGCGCCAGCAGCGCTGGGGCAGCAACTAATGAAAAACTGTTTTTT. Its translation: CASSAGAATNEKLFF.

The chain links TRBV12-3 or TRBV12-4 to TRBJ2-1; 7 positions match TRBD1. The CDR3 has 13 residues. With V trimmed by 5 bases and J by 9 bases, 7 bases remained unmatched. The DNA of the CDR3 is TGTGCCAGCAGTCCACAGGGGTGGGGTGAGCAGTTCTTC. The encoded protein is CASSPQGWGEQFF.

The chain employs TRBV6-5 and TRBJ1-5, with a weak D call TRBD1 (6 bases). Trimming stripped 2 bases from V and 4 bases from J, with 12 bases between. Per germline, CDR1 MNHEY and CDR2 SVGAGI. The CDR3 consists of 15 residues. CDR3 amino acids: CASSYGPGVNQPQHF. DNA for the CDR3: TGTGCCAGCAGTTACGGGCCAGGGGTAAATCAGCCCCAGCATTTT.

The gene calls are TRBV29-1 and TRBJ1-1; D remains ambiguous. CDR1 and CDR2 from the germline V gene are SQVTM and ANQGSEA. V was clipped by 6 bases and J by 1 base, with 12 bases between them. This CDR3 is built from 13 residues. DNA of the CDR3: TGCAGCGTCCGTGGTAGACAGAACACTGAAGCTTTCTTT. It yields the protein CSVRGRQNTEAFF. The full variable domain, completed using reference TRBV29-1 and TRBJ1-1, is SAVISQKPSRDICQRGTSLTIQCQVDSQVTMMFWYRQQPGQSLTLIATANQGSEATYESGFVIDKFPISRPNLTFSTLTVSNMSPEDSSIYLCSVRGRQNTEAFFGQGTRLTVV.

CDR3 protein: CASTQSRDSDQETQYF. CDR3 coding DNA: TGTGCCAGCACTCAATCACGGGACAGTGACCAAGAGACCCAGTACTTC. The rearrangement joins TRBV6-6 to TRBJ2-5, with 7 bases identical to TRBD1. CDR3 length equals 16 residues. Germline values: CDR1 MNHNY, CDR2 SVGAGI (reference sequence). Germline trimming cut 7 bases from V and 0 bases from J; bases unmatched to any gene: 11.

The chain links TRBV4-1 to TRBJ2-1; possible D gene TRBD2, 6 bases. V lost 3 bases, J lost 4 bases, and 10 bases lay in between. Germline CDR1 MGHRA, CDR2 YSYEKL. This CDR3 is built from 14 residues. CDR3 bases: TGCGCCAGCAGCCAGGCCGGGACTTACAATGAGCAGTTCTTC. The encoded protein is CASSQAGTYNEQFF.

The chain links TRBV28 to TRBJ1-1, with D tentatively TRBD1 (6 bases). Trimming left V 6 bases short and J 11 bases short, with 16 bases between. Germline V gene lookup returns CDR1 MDHEN and CDR2 SYDVKM. The CDR3 has 12 residues. DNA of the CDR3: TGTGCCAGCAGGGCTGACAGGCGGGGGGCTTTCTTT. Protein sequence: CASRADRRGAFF.

The sample holds one count of this clone. Here the CDR3 DNA reads TGTGCCAGCAGCCCGGCGACAGGGCAGAATTCACCCCTCCACTTT. It specifies CASSPATGQNSPLHF. V is TRBV7-9 and J is TRBJ1-6, with 7 bases lining up with TRBD1. V gave up 5 bases and J gave up 7 bases; unmatched junction bases: 8. The CDR3 covers 15 residues. Germline CDR1 and CDR2: SEHNR and FQNEAQ (reference sequence).

This chain joins TRBV7-2 and TRBJ1-2, with D tentatively TRBD1 (6 bases). Germline V gene lookup returns CDR1 SGHTA and CDR2 FQGNSA. The CDR3 is 15 amino acids. The V and J ends lost 5 bases and 8 bases respectively, with 21 bases between them. As DNA, the CDR3 is TGTGCCAGCAGCCCACAGGGACCTTCGGGGCAGGGCTACACCTTC. Amino acids: CASSPQGPSGQGYTF.

This chain links TRBV7-8 with TRBJ1-6; 9 bases map to TRBD1. The germline CDR1 and CDR2 sequences are SGHVS and FQNEAQ. The J segment lost 7 bases and the V segment lost 5 bases, leaving 9 bases of the junction unmatched. This CDR3 region has 16 residues. The CDR3 is CASSLPRTGENSPLHF. In DNA form, the CDR3 reads TGTGCCAGCAGCCTACCCCGGACAGGGGAAAATTCACCCCTCCACTTT.

The chain links TRBV5-5 to TRBJ1-5, with D maybe TRBD1 (6 bases). CDR3 length: 14 amino acids. Trimming stripped 2 bases from V and 7 bases from J, with 13 bases between. The germline gives CDR1 SGHKS, CDR2 YYEKEE (reference sequence). The CDR3 loop reads CASSLQGRGQPQHF. CDR3 DNA: TGTGCCAGCAGCTTACAGGGACGGGGCCAGCCCCAGCATTTT.

The rearrangement links TRBV30 to TRBJ1-2; 7 nucleotides agree with TRBD1. Germline V gene lookup returns CDR1 GTSNPN and CDR2 SVGIG (reference sequence). V lost 2 bases and J lost 1; bases outside the gene matches: 4. The CDR3 consists of 14 residues. CDR3 in amino acids: CAWSTGTDNYGYTF. The CDR3 coding sequence is TGTGCCTGGAGTACGGGGACAGATAACTATGGCTACACCTTC. Full variable domain (missing parts from reference TRBV30 and TRBJ1-2): SQTIHQWPATLVQPVGSPLSLECTVEGTSNPNLYWYRQAAGRGLQLLFYSVGIGQISSEVPQNLSASRPQDRQFILSSKKLLLSDSGFYLCAWSTGTDNYGYTFGSGTRLTVV.